This T cell receptor (beta chain) was profiled in a study of spatial heterogeneity in lung cancer. Study-level background: The donor group consisted of under 90 patients who had untreated, early-stage non-small cell lung cancer. Two to three years after resection was the median timing of the follow-up PBMC samples, which were sequenced when available. Study-wide findings and caveats: Detection of ubiquitous tumor TCRs in blood was higher at resection than follow-up.

Sample time point: blood at routine non-recurrence follow-up after resection. Unsorted samples of tumor, nontumor lung or frozen PBMC had their whole RNA sequenced. This clonotype appeared a few times. Its target is not known. Germline V CDR1 and CDR2: WNHNN, SYGVQD (reference sequence). The CDR3 covers 16 residues. V gave up 6 bases and J gave up 1 base; unmatched junction bases: 7. TCRdb re-called the 5' RACE reads with MiXCR, one entry per CDR3 protein. The table records 110,000 or so distinct CDR3 sequences, 10% to 14% of them present only once. The source is a female donor with early-stage non-small cell lung cancer. The rearrangement links TRBV10-1 to TRBJ2-5; TRBD1 matches 11 bases. Specimen: PBMCs, collected at follow-up. CDR3 sequence: CASSPGTGGRQETQYF. In DNA, the CDR3 is TGCGCCAGCAGCCCAGGGACAGGGGGGCGCCAAGAGACCCAGTACTTC.